This T cell receptor beta chain was sequenced in a study of blood T cell repertoires in COVID-19. Study at large: Italy, Spain and the United States were the sources of the convalescent and acute COVID-19 samples. PBMCs, B-cell-depleted T cells, or T cells provided the cDNA or gDNA that made up the material.

In the original analysis: Estimation of nucleated cell counts was performed using reference gene primer amplification. Generated by immunoSEQ multiplex PCR, the TCRdb table keeps only in-frame clones and is missing some. Clonal size and the V and J genes are those of that table, whereas D and trimming came from the DNA. Of 300,000 to 400,000 clones in the sample, around 87% are singletons; the top ten hold 1%. CDR1 is SEHNR and CDR2 is FQNEAQ in the germline V gene (reference sequence). The V end lost 3 bases, the J end lost 5 bases, and 13 bases lay between the germline ends. This CDR3 spans 14 amino acids.

The sequenced sample was peripheral blood. The rearrangement links TRBV7-9 to TRBJ1-1; D ambiguous. This receptor was identified in a man in his forties or fifties with active or convalescent COVID-19. Here the CDR3 DNA reads TGTGCCAGCAGCTTCATCGCGGGGTCGACTGAAGCTTTCTTT. Translation gives CASSFIAGSTEAFF. The full variable domain, completed using reference TRBV7-9 and TRBJ1-1, is DTGVSQNPRHKITKRGQNVTFRCDPISEHNRLYWYRQTLGQGPEFLTYFQNEAQLEKSRLLSDRFSAERPKGSFSTLEIQRTEQGDSAMYLCASSFIAGSTEAFFGQGTRLTVV.